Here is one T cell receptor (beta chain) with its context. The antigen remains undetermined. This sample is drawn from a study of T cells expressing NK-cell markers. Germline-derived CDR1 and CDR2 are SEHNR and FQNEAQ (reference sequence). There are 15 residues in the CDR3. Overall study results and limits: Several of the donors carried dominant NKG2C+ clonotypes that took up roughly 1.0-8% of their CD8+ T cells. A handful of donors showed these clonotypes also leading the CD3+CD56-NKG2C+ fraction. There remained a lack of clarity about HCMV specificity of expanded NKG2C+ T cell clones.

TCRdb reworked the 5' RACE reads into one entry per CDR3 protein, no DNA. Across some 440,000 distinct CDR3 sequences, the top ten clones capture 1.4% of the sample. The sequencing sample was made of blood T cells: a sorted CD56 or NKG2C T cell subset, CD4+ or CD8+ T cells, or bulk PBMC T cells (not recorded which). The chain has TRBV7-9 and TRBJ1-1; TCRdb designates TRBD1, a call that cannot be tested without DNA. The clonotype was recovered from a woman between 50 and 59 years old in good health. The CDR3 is CATTRTGGVDTEAFF.